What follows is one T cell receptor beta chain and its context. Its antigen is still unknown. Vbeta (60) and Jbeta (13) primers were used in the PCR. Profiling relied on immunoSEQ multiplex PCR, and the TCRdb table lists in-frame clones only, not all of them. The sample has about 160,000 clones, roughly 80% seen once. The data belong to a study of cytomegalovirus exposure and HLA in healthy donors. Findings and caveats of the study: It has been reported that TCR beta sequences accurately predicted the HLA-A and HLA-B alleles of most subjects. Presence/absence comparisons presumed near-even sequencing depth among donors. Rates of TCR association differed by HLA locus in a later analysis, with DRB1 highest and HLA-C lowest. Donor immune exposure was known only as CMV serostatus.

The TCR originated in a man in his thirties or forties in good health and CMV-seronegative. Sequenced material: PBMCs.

In DNA form, the CDR3 reads TGTGCCAGCAGCGTAGCTGTGGGACAGGGGGCATCAGGAAACACCATATATTTT. Translating gives CASSVAVGQGASGNTIYF. This chain connects TRBV9 to TRBJ1-3; 12 bases line up with TRBD1. Germline CDR1 reads SGDLS; CDR2 reads YYNGEE. Trimming removed 0 bases from V and 4 bases from J; junction bases left unmatched: 8. CDR3 size: 18 residues.